These 5 T cell receptor beta chains were all obtained from the same sample, sequenced in a study of shared clonotypes between healthy human individuals. Sequencing used immunoSEQ multiplex PCR; TCRdb keeps in-frame clones, though not all of them. The sample holds roughly 1,100,000 clones, 60% to 80% seen once. Specimen: memory CD4+ T cells sorted from blood. Subset reported: CD45RA-negative fraction. The source is a man in his late teens or twenties in good health.

Concerning this clone itself: At the DNA level, this CDR3 is encoded by other sequences in the same sample as well. This chain joins TRBV7-2 and TRBJ2-1, with 11 bases that match TRBD2. The CDR3 has 15 amino acids. With 5 bases clipped from V and 4 bases from J, the junction kept 4 bases outside the gene matches. Germline V gene lookup returns CDR1 SGHTA and CDR2 FQGNSA. The DNA of the CDR3 is TGTGCCAGCAGCGAAACTAGCGGGGGTTACAATGAGCAGTTCTTC. It encodes CASSETSGGYNEQFF.

The count of this clone is one. The chain links TRBV27 to TRBJ1-2; 7 bases are a match to TRBD1. V gave up 2 bases and J gave up 5 bases; unmatched junction bases: 8. The CDR3 has 15 amino acids. CDR1 and CDR2 from the germline V gene are MNHEY and SMNVEV (reference sequence). CDR3 sequence (DNA): TGTGCCAGCAGTTTACGACAGGGAGCCCCTTATGGCTACACCTTC. Its protein product is CASSLRQGAPYGYTF.

This clone was seen a few times. J is TRBJ2-1 and V is TRBV25-1, with 10 bases matching TRBD2. The CDR3 has 15 amino acids. Germline CDR1 reads MGHDK; CDR2 reads SYGVNS. V gave up 4 bases and J gave up 4 bases; unmatched junction bases: 4. CDR3 in amino acids: CASSALLAGYNEQFF. The CDR3 DNA reads as TGTGCCAGCAGTGCGCTACTAGCGGGATACAATGAGCAGTTCTTC.

In its sample, this clone was seen many times. V usage is TRBV6-6 and J usage is TRBJ1-6; D not certain. Trimming pared 10 bases from V and 7 bases from J, leaving 11 bases between. The CDR3 length is 12 residues. Looked up from germline, CDR1 is MNHNY and CDR2 is SVGAGI (reference sequence). In DNA form, the CDR3 reads TGTGCCACCCATAGGCCAAATTCACCCCTCCACTTT. Amino acids: CATHRPNSPLHF.

This chain connects TRBV11-2 to TRBJ1-6; TRBD1 matches at 8 bases. CDR1 is SGHAT, CDR2 FQNNGV, per germline. This CDR3 region has 15 residues. J lost 7 bases, V lost 4 bases, and 6 bases had no gene match. The CDR3 loop reads CASSSGTGQNSPLHF. The DNA for the CDR3 is TGTGCCAGCAGCTCTGGGACAGGACAAAATTCACCCCTCCACTTT.